The rows below give T cell receptor beta chains drawn from one sample of a study of HIV-infected patients and healthy controls. TCRdb processed the 5' RACE reads anew with MiXCR; each CDR3 protein has one entry. The sample includes about 67,000 distinct CDR3 sequences, roughly 16% of them seen just once. The sample taken for sequencing was CD4+ T cells from blood. Source of these receptors: a human donor in good health. The CDR3 runs from the conserved cysteine through the conserved F or W. A D gene is named only where the DNA matches it firmly. The listing skips clone size in some rows; elsewhere it reads once, few, many or a size class.

>TRBJ1-6|-|TRBV10-2|few
TGCGCCAGCAGCACTGTTGATTCACCCCTCCACTTT
CASSTVDSPLHF
>TRBJ2-6|-|TRBV29-1|-
TGCAGCGTTCTTGTCGGGCAAACTGGGGCCAACGTCCTGACTTTC
CSVLVGQTGANVLTF
>TRBJ1-2|-|TRBV20-1|-
TGCAGTGCTCCGGTCAACTATGGCTACACCTTC
CSAPVNYGYTF
>TRBJ2-3|-|TRBV18|-
TGTGCCAGCTCACCACCGGCAGATACGCAGTATTTT
CASSPPADTQYF
>TRBJ1-2|-|TRBV6-2/TRBV6-3|-
TGTGCCAGCAAACGACAGGTCTATGGCTACACCTTC
CASKRQVYGYTF
>TRBJ2-7|TRBD1|TRBV14|-
TGTGCCAGCAGCCAAGCCGGGACAGGCTCCTACGAGCAGTACTTC
CASSQAGTGSYEQYF
>TRBJ2-2|-|TRBV6-5|-
TGTGCCAGCAGTTGGACATACAACACCGGGGAGCTGTTTTTT
CASSWTYNTGELFF
>TRBJ2-5|-|TRBV27|many
TGTGCCAGCAGTTTAGGGCAGGCCAACCTAGAGACCCAGTACTTC
CASSLGQANLETQYF
>TRBJ2-7|-|TRBV7-2|-
TGTGCCAGCAGCTCCCAACCCGGGGCCACCTACGAGCAGTACTTC
CASSSQPGATYEQYF
>TRBJ1-1|TRBD1|TRBV19|-
TGTGCCAGTACTTACAGGGGCACTGAAGCTTTCTTT
CASTYRGTEAFF